This TCR beta chain was captured in a study of blood T cell repertoires in COVID-19 (dated by TCRdb to the early 2020s). For the study in its entirety: Samples from collaborators originated in the United States, Italy and Spain and spanned both the acute and convalescent phases of COVID-19. The material from the prospective study consisted of cDNA or gDNA derived from T cells, B-cell-depleted T cells, or PBMCs. The dataset comprised deeply sampled blood TCRbeta repertoires from subjects exposed to, actively infected with, or recovered from COVID-19. A freely available public database, intended as a resource for researchers studying the immune response to SARS-CoV-2, is where the repertoires were released. The samples were drawn from two sources: the first 160 participants of the ongoing ImmuneRACE study, and 1,254 subjects contributed by 6 global collaborators. Sample metadata almost always included a de-identified subject ID, COVID-19 status, age in years and sex. HLA class I and class II types, where available, came from metadata supplied by the sample provider rather than from assay-based typing. Findings and caveats that apply to the study as a whole: The amount of clinical and demographic metadata varied by source and participant and was provided uncurated.

The CDR3 spans 16 residues, from the cysteine through the phenylalanine. Kept here is only the CDR3 DNA, which spans 48 bases and is read in frame from base 1. CDR1 SGHNT and CDR2 YYREEE are derived from the germline V gene (reference sequence). A distance of 22 bases separates the germline ends of V and J, which lose 4 bases and 6 bases respectively. TCRbeta CDR3 regions were amplified from genomic DNA by means of the immunoSEQ Assay, a bias-controlled multiplex PCR. The authors processed their data as follows. The number of nucleated cells in each sample was estimated from the amplification of reference gene primers within the assay. To quantify the absolute abundance of each unique TCRbeta CDR3 rearrangement, sequence reads were collapsed and filtered. For each sample, productive Simpson clonality was calculated as the square root of Simpson's diversity index across productive rearrangements. The immuneACCESS repertoire file appears here via TCRdb, limited to in-frame rearrangements. These files lack a portion of the clones; in checked studies, under half of the deficit traces to unresolved V genes, and the cause of the others is not known. Clonal size and the V and J genes are those of that table, whereas D and trimming came from the DNA. The sample table shows 170,000 or so clones, and roughly 84% are seen once. The ten largest clones add up to less than 3.5% of the sample.

Points on this clone: No cognate antigen has been identified for it. It has no much larger one-base neighbor in the sample; base qualities were not kept.

The collaborating institutions used their own protocols to collect whole blood in K2EDTA tubes. For TCRbeta analysis, collaborator samples were shipped as frozen whole blood, as isolated PBMCs, or as DNA extracted from either sample type. The sequenced material came from peripheral blood. The sequence is built from TRBV5-4 and TRBJ1-2; TRBD1 is perhaps the D gene, given 6 matching bases. This receptor was obtained from a woman in her sixties with acute or convalescent COVID-19. The sequenced DNA is TGTGCCAGCAGCGATTCGGGCAGGGGAGTGGATCATGGCTACACCTTC. This encodes CASSDSGRGVDHGYTF.